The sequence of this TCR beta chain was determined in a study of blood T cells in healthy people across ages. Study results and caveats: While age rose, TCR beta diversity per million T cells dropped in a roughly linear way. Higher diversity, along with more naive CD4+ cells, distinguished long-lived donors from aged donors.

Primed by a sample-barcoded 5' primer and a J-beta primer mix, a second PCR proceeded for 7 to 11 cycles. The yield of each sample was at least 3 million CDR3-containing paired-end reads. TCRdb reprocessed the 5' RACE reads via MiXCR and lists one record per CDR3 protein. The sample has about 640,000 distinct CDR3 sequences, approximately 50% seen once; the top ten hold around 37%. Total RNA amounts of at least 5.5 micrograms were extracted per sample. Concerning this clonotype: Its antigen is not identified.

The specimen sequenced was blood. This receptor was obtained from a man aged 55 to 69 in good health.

The CDR3 DNA follows: TGTGCCATCAGTGTAACAGGGAGAGAGGCAACTAATGAAAAACTGTTTTTT. It yields the protein CAISVTGREATNEKLFF. The chain uses TRBV10-3 and TRBJ1-4; perhaps TRBD1 as D (6 bases). In germline, CDR1 is ENHRY, CDR2 SYGVKD. There are 17 residues in the CDR3. The V and J ends lost 4 bases and 0 bases respectively, with 15 bases between them.